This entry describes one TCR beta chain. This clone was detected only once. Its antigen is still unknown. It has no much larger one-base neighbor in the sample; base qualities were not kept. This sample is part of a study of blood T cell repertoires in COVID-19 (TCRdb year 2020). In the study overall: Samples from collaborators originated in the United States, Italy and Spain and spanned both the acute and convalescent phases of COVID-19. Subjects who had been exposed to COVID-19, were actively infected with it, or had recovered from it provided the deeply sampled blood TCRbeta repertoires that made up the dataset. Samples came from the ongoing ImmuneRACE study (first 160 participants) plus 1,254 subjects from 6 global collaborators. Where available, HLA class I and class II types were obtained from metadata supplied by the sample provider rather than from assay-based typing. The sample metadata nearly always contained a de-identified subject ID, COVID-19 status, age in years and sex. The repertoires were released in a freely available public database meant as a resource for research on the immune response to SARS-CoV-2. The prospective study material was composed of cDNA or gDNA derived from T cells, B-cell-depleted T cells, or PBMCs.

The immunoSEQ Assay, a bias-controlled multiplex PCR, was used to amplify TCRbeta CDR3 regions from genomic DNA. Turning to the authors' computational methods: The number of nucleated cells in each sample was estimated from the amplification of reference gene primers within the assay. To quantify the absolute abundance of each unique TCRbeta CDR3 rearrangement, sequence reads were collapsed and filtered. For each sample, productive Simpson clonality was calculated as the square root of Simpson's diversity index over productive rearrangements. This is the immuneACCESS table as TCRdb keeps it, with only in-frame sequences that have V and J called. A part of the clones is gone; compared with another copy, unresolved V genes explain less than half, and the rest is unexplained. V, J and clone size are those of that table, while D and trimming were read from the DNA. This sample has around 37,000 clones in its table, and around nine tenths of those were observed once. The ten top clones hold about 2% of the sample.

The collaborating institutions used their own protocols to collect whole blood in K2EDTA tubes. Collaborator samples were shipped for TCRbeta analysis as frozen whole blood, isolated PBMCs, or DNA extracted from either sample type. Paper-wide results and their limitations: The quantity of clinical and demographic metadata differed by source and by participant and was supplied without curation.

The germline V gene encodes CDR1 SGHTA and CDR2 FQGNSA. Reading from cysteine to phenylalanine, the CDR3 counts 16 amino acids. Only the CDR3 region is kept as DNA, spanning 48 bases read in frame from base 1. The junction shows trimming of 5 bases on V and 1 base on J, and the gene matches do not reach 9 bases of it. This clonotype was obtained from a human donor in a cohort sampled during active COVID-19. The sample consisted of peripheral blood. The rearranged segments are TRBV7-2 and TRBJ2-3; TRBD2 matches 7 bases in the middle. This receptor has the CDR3 CASSLRASGGTDTQYF. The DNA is TGTGCCAGCAGCCTAAGGGCTAGCGGAGGCACAGATACGCAGTATTTT.